This TCR beta chain was sequenced for a study of blood T cell repertoires in COVID-19 (dated by TCRdb to about 2020). Context from the whole study: Collaborator samples came from the United States, Italy and Spain and covered acute and convalescent phases of COVID-19. The material from the prospective study consisted of cDNA or gDNA derived from T cells, B-cell-depleted T cells, or PBMCs. The dataset comprised deeply sampled blood TCRbeta repertoires from subjects exposed to, actively infected with, or recovered from COVID-19. The repertoires were released in a freely available public database intended as a resource for research on the immune response to SARS-CoV-2. The samples were drawn from the first 160 participants of the ongoing ImmuneRACE study and from about 1,200 subjects provided by 6 global collaborators. Sample metadata almost always included a de-identified subject ID, COVID-19 status, age in years and sex. Where HLA class I and class II types were available, the types were taken from metadata supplied by the sample provider, not from assay-based typing.

The immunoSEQ Assay, a bias-controlled multiplex PCR, was used to amplify TCRbeta CDR3 regions from genomic DNA. The original pipeline was this. Nucleated cell counts per sample were estimated from amplification of reference gene primers within the assay. To quantify the absolute abundance of each unique TCRbeta CDR3 rearrangement, sequence reads were collapsed and filtered. For each sample, productive Simpson clonality was calculated by taking the square root of Simpson's diversity index across productive rearrangements. The table was pulled from immuneACCESS by TCRdb, which kept in-frame rearrangements only. Such tables lose some clones; where checked, under half of the loss comes from unresolved V genes, and the rest has no known cause. V, J and clone size were drawn from that table, and D and trimming were deduced from the DNA. Recorded for this sample are some 51,000 clones; 65% to 90% of them occurred a single time. The ten largest clonotypes hold 1.3% of the sample.

Collaborating institutions collected whole blood in K2EDTA tubes following their own protocols. For TCRbeta analysis, collaborators shipped samples in one of three forms: frozen whole blood, isolated PBMCs, or DNA extracted from either of those sample types. Details on this clone: Its binding antigen is unknown. It has no much larger one-base neighbor in the sample; base qualities were not kept.

Paper-wide results and their limitations: The quantity of clinical and demographic metadata differed by source and by participant and was supplied without curation.

CDR1 MNHEY and CDR2 SMNVEV are derived from the germline V gene (reference sequence). At the junction V is shortened by 2 bases and J by 6 bases, with 8 bases in between. The CDR3 spans 13 residues, from the cysteine through the phenylalanine. The DNA shown is the 39-base CDR3, in frame from base 1. The V and J segments used are TRBV27 and TRBJ1-5; matching of 5 bases hints at TRBD1 as the D gene. The TCR was taken from a man in his 60s with acute or convalescent COVID-19. The sequenced material came from peripheral blood. The CDR3 protein is CASSLGGVQPQHF. The DNA sequence is given as TGTGCCAGCAGTTTAGGGGGGGTTCAGCCCCAGCATTTT.